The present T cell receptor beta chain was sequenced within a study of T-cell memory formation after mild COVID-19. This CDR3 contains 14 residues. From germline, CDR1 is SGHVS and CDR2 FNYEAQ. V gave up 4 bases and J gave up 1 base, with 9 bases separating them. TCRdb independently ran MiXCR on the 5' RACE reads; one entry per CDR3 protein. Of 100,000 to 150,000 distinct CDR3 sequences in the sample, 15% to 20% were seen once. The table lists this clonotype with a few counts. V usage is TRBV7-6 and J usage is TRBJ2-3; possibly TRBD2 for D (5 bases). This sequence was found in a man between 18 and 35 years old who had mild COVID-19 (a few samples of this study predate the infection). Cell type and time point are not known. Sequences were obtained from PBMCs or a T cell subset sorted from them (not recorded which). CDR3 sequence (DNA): TGTGCCAGCAGCTCACTAGAGCGCACAGATACGCAGTATTTT. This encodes CASSSLERTDTQYF.